This TCR beta chain comes out of a study of blood T cells in healthy people across ages. General study findings and limits: The study found TCR beta diversity correlated strongly with naive T cell percentage.

With respect to this clonotype: Its antigen is not identified.

The germline gives CDR1 DFQATT, CDR2 SNEGSKA (reference sequence). V was clipped by 4 bases and J by 8 bases, with 20 bases between them. The CDR3 is made up of 14 amino acids. With a J-beta primer mix and a sample-barcoded 5' primer, a second PCR ran 7 to 11 cycles. TCRdb reprocessed the 5' RACE reads with MiXCR, giving one entry per CDR3 protein. The sample shows about 1,400,000 distinct CDR3 sequences, roughly 40% of them seen only once. Healthy Caucasians from Russia aged roughly 6 to 90 served as donors. Isolation yielded PBMCs, at least 6.5 million per sample, in every case. Total RNA extracted from each sample amounted to at least 5.5 micrograms.

This sequence was found in a woman under 30 in good health. Sample: blood. The chain links TRBV20-1 to TRBJ1-2; perhaps TRBD1 as D (6 bases). CDR3: CSAKSGTLVWGYTF. The CDR3, as DNA: TGCAGTGCTAAATCCGGGACATTAGTTTGGGGCTACACCTTC.